What follows describes a single T cell receptor beta chain. The data stem from a study of blood T cell repertoires in COVID-19. Overall study context: Nucleic acid was either cDNA or gDNA, and it came from T cells, B-cell-depleted T cells, or PBMCs.

TCRdb keeps only in-frame clones here, not all; method: immunoSEQ multiplex PCR. Of hundreds of thousands of clones in the sample, around 87% were seen once. V was clipped by 2 bases and J by 5 bases, with 9 bases between them. Germline V lookup: CDR1 SEHNR, CDR2 FQNEAQ (reference sequence). This CDR3 is 13 amino acids long. The gene calls are TRBV7-9 and TRBJ1-1, with D possibly being TRBD1 (6 bases). The TCR originated in a man between 18 and 29 years old with active or convalescent COVID-19. The sample comprised peripheral blood. CDR3 sequence (DNA): TGTGCCAGCAGCTTACAGAGGGGGACTGAAGCTTTCTTT. Amino acids: CASSLQRGTEAFF.